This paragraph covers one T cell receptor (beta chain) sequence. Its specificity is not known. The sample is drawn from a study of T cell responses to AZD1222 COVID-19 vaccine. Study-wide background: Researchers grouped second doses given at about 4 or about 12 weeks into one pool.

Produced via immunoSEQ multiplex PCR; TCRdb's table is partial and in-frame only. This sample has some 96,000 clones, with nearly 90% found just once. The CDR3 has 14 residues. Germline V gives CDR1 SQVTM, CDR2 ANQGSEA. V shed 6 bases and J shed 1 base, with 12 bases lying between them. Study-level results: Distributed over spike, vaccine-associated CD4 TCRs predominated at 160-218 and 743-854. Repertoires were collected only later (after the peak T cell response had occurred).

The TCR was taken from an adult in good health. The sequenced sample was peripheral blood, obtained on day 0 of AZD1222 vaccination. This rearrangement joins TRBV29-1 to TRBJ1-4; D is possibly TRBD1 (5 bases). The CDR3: CSVASGLTNEKLFF. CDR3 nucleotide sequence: TGCAGCGTAGCCTCAGGGTTAACTAATGAAAAACTGTTTTTT.